This T cell receptor beta chain came from a study of identical twins. Study conclusions and caveats: Models underestimated TCR alpha sharing (out-of-frame) in monozygotic twins. Insertions ran lower in abundant cord blood beta clonotypes, though not in memory repertoires. Cross-sectional statistical analysis, not tracking of the same donors, underpinned the conclusions.

The table lists this clonotype with many counts. Its antigen is unknown. TCRdb re-derived calls from the 5' RACE reads in MiXCR, one entry per CDR3 protein. The sample has around 480,000 distinct CDR3 sequences, approximately 15% seen once; the top ten hold approximately 1%. Trimming removed 3 bases from V and 2 bases from J, with 9 bases in between. The CDR3 sequence is 13 residues long. From germline, CDR1 is SGDLS and CDR2 YYNGEE. The same data also contributed to another study, on yellow fever vaccine responses in identical twins. In that study: On the reported evidence, twins' vaccine T cell responses seemed partly convergent and partly personalized.

This rearrangement joins TRBV9 to TRBJ2-7; possible D gene TRBD1, 5 bases. The source of this sequence is a woman under 30 in good health. Sequenced sample: CD4+ T cells sorted from blood. This CDR3 reads CASSAGQAYEQYF. CDR3 sequence (DNA): TGTGCCAGCAGCGCAGGACAAGCCTACGAGCAGTACTTC. Together with reference TRBV9 and TRBJ2-7, the CDR3 gives the full variable domain: DSGVTQTPKHLITATGQRVTLRCSPRSGDLSVYWYQQSLDQGLQFLIQYYNGEERAKGNILERFSAQQFPDLHSELNLSSLELGDSALYFCASSAGQAYEQYFGPGTRLTVT.